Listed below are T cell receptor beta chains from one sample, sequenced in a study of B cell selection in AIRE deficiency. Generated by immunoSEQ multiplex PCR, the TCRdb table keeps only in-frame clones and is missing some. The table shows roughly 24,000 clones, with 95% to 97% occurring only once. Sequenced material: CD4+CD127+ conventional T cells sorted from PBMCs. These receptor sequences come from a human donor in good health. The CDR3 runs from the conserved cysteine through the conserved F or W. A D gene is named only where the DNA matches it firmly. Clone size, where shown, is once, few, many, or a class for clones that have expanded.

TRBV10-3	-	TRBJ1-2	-	CAISENVASNYGYTF	TGTGCCATCAGTGAGAATGTTGCATCGAACTATGGCTACACCTTC
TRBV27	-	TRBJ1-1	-	CASSFRQSNTEAFF	TGTGCCAGCAGTTTCCGGCAGTCGAACACTGAAGCTTTCTTT
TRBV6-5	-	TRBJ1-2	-	CASTRGTGYGYTF	TGTGCCAGCACCCGGGGGACGGGGTACGGCTACACCTTC
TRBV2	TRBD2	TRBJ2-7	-	CASSVLAGGSGEQYF	TGTGCCAGCAGTGTATTAGCGGGGGGAAGTGGCGAGCAGTACTTC
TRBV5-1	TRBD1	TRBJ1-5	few	CASSLGTGNQPQHF	TGCGCCAGCAGCCTCGGGACAGGCAATCAGCCCCAGCATTTT
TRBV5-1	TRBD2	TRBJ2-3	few	CASSLDGGAGTQYF	TGCGCCAGCAGCTTGGACGGGGGGGCTGGTACGCAGTATTTT
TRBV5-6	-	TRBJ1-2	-	CASSLWGNYGYTF	TGTGCCAGCAGCTTGTGGGGGAACTATGGCTACACCTTC
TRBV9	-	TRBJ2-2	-	CASSRQGRTGELFF	TGTGCCAGCAGCCGCCAGGGGAGAACCGGGGAGCTGTTTTTT
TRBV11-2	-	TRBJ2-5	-	CASSLRTKYQETQYF	TGTGCCAGCAGCTTGCGAACCAAGTACCAAGAGACCCAGTACTTC
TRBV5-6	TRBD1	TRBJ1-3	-	CASSLDAGGFGNTIYF	TGTGCCAGCAGCTTGGATGCAGGGGGCTTCGGAAACACCATATATTTT
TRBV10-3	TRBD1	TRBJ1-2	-	CAIRGTGVDGYTF	TGTGCCATCAGAGGGACAGGGGTGGATGGCTACACCTTC
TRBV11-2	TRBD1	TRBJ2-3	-	CASSPTGAHTDTQYF	TGTGCCAGCAGCCCTACAGGGGCCCACACAGATACGCAGTATTTT
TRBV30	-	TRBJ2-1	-	CAWTGRTYNEQFF	TGTGCCTGGACAGGGAGAACCTACAATGAGCAGTTCTTC
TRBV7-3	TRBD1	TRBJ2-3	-	CASSLQGAEDTQYF	TGTGCCAGCAGCTTACAGGGGGCGGAAGATACGCAGTATTTT
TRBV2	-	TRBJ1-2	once	CASFRGGANYGYTF	TGTGCCAGCTTTAGGGGTGGAGCTAACTATGGCTACACCTTC
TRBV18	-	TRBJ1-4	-	CASSPRTTGDEKLFF	TGTGCCAGCTCACCGAGGACCACGGGCGATGAAAAACTGTTTTTT
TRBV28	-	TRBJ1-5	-	CASREGDQPQHF	TGTGCCAGTCGAGAGGGGGATCAGCCCCAGCATTTT
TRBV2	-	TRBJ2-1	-	CASRGDVEQFF	TGTGCCAGCAGAGGGGACGTCGAGCAGTTCTTC
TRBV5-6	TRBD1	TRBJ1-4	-	CASSGTGLANEKLFF	TGTGCCAGCAGCGGGACAGGGTTGGCTAATGAAAAACTGTTTTTT
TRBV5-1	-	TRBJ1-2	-	CASSGAGPTNYGYTF	TGCGCCAGCAGCGGGGCAGGTCCTACTAACTATGGCTACACCTTC
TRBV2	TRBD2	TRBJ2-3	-	CASSEELAYTQYF	TGTGCCAGCAGTGAAGAACTAGCGTATACGCAGTATTTT
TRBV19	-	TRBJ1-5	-	CASSTPPGGRTNQPQHF	TGTGCCAGTAGTACCCCCCCCGGGGGGCGGACCAATCAGCCCCAGCATTTT
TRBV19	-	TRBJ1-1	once	CASSNGGLVTEAFF	TGTGCCAGTAGTAACGGGGGGCTAGTCACTGAAGCTTTCTTT
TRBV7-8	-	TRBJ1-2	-	CASSPTANYGYTF	TGTGCCAGCAGCCCGACGGCGAACTATGGCTACACCTTC
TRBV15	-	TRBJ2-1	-	CATSSPPKAGPYNEQFF	TGTGCCACCAGCAGTCCTCCCAAGGCGGGGCCTTACAATGAGCAGTTCTTC
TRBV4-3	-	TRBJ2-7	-	CASSPARGAGSYEQYF	TGCGCCAGCAGCCCAGCAAGGGGTGCGGGGTCGTACGAGCAGTACTTC
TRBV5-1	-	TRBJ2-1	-	CASSLEGGSYNEQFF	TGCGCCAGCAGCTTGGAGGGGGGCTCCTACAATGAGCAGTTCTTC
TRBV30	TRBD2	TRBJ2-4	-	CAWSPTRTSGGKNIQYF	TGTGCCTGGAGTCCCACTCGGACTAGCGGGGGCAAAAACATTCAGTACTTC
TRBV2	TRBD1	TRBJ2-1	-	CASSEVQGASYNEQFF	TGTGCCAGCAGTGAAGTACAGGGGGCTTCCTACAATGAGCAGTTCTTC
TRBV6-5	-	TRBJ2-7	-	CASTGIDRNYEQYF	TGTGCCAGCACTGGCATAGATCGAAACTACGAGCAGTACTTC
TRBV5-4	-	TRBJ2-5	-	CASSFWTHGAETQYF	TGTGCCAGCAGCTTCTGGACCCATGGGGCGGAGACCCAGTACTTC
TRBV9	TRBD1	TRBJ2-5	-	CASSTGAGETQYF	TGTGCCAGCAGCACAGGGGCTGGGGAGACCCAGTACTTC
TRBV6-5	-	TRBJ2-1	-	CASSYSTQGWLNEQFF	TGTGCCAGCAGTTACTCCACCCAGGGGTGGTTGAATGAGCAGTTCTTC
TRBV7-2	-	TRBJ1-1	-	CASYGQRNTEAFF	TGTGCCAGCTATGGACAGAGGAACACTGAAGCTTTCTTT
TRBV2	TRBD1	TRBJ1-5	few	CASSRDRGESQPQHF	TGTGCCAGCAGTCGGGACAGGGGAGAGAGTCAGCCCCAGCATTTT
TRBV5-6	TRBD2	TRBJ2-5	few	CASSLPGGKETQYF	TGTGCCAGCAGCTTGCCGGGGGGGAAAGAGACCCAGTACTTC
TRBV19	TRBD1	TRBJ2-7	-	CASHPGQGSHEQYF	TGTGCCAGTCACCCGGGACAGGGGAGCCACGAGCAGTACTTC
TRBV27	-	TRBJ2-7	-	CASSLEGATYEQYF	TGTGCCAGCAGTTTAGAGGGAGCCACCTACGAGCAGTACTTC
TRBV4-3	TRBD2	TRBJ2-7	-	CASSQLGPGLAGFSYEQYF	TGCGCCAGCAGCCAATTGGGTCCGGGACTAGCGGGGTTCTCCTACGAGCAGTACTTC
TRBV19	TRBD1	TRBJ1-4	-	CAMQKGQGYGKLFF	TGTGCCATGCAGAAGGGACAGGGCTACGGAAAACTGTTTTTT
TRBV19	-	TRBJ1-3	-	CASPSPGNTIYF	TGTGCCTCCCCAAGTCCTGGAAACACCATATATTTT
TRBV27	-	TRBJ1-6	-	CASSRSSYNSPLHF	TGTGCCAGCAGCCGTAGCTCCTATAATTCACCCCTCCACTTT
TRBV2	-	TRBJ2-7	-	CASSPDRAYEQYF	TGTGCCAGCTCCCCGGACAGAGCCTACGAGCAGTACTTC
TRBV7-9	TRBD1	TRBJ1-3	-	CASSFTGVGNTIYF	TGTGCCAGCAGCTTTACAGGGGTCGGAAACACCATATATTTT
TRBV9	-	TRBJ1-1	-	CASSVEGNTEAFF	TGTGCCAGCAGCGTAGAGGGAAACACTGAAGCTTTCTTT
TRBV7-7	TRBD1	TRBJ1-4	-	CASSQGQGYEKLFF	TGTGCCAGCAGTCAAGGACAGGGGTATGAAAAACTGTTTTTT
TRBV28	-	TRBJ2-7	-	CASSLKSWTAYEQYF	TGTGCCAGCAGTTTAAAGAGCTGGACAGCCTACGAGCAGTACTTC
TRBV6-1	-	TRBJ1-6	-	CASSERGELANSPLHF	TGTGCCAGCAGTGAACGGGGGGAACTTGCCAATTCACCCCTCCACTTT
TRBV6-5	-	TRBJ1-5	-	CASRQTGSNQPQHF	TGTGCCAGCAGACAGACCGGTAGCAATCAGCCCCAGCATTTT
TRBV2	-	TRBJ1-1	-	CASSEAGSEAFF	TGTGCCAGCAGTGAAGCCGGATCTGAAGCTTTCTTT
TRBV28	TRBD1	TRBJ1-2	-	CASKKGQGYGYTF	TGTGCCAGCAAGAAGGGACAGGGCTATGGCTACACCTTC
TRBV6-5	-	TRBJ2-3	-	CASRESTDTQYF	TGTGCCAGCAGGGAGAGCACAGATACGCAGTATTTT